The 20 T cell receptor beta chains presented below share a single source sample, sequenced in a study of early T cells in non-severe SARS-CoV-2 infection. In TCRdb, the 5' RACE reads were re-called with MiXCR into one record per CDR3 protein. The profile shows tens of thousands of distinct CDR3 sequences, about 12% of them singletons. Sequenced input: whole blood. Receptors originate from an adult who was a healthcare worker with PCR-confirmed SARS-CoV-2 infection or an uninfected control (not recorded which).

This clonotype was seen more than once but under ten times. CDR3 region: CASSVDRGQYNEQFF. CDR3 coding DNA: TGTGCCAGCAGCGTAGACAGGGGGCAGTACAATGAGCAGTTCTTC. The V and J genes are TRBV9 and TRBJ2-1; 9 bases fit TRBD1. The CDR3 totals 15 residues. In germline, CDR1 is SGDLS, CDR2 YYNGEE. The trim removed 0 bases at V and 4 bases at J, leaving 2 bases unmatched.

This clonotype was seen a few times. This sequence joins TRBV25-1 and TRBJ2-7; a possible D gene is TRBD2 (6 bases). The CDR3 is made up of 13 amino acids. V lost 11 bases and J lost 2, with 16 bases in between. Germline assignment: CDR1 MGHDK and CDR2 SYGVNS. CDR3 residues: CAGGLAATYEQYF. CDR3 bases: TGTGCCGGGGGGTTAGCGGCAACCTACGAGCAGTACTTC.

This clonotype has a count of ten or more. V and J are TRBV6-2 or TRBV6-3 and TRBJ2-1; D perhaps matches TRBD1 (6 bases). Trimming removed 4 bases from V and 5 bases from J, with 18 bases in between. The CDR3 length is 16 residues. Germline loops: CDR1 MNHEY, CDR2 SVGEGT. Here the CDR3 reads CASSSILSRTDNEQFF. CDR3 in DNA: TGTGCCAGCAGTTCCATACTTTCTCGGACAGACAATGAGCAGTTCTTC.

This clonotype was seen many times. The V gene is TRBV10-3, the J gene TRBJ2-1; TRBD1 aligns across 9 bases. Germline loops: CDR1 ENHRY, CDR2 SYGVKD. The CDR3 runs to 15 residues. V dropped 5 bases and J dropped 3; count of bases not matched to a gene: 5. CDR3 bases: TGTGCCATCAGTTCGACAGGGGGTAACTACAATGAGCAGTTCTTC. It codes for CAISSTGGNYNEQFF.

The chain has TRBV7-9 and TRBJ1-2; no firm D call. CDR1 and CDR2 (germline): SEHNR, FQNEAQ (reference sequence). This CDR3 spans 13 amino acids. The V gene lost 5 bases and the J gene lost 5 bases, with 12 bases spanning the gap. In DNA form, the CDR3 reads TGTGCCAGCAGCCCCACAGCCTTATATGGCTACACCTTC. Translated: CASSPTALYGYTF.

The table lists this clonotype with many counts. The CDR3 sequence is CASRGTSGRAGYF. As DNA, the CDR3 is TGTGCCAGCAGGGGGACTAGCGGGAGGGCCGGGTACTTC. The V gene is TRBV2, the J gene TRBJ2-4, with TRBD2 identical over 16 bases. Germline CDR1 is SNHLY and CDR2 is FYNNEI. The CDR3 is made up of 13 amino acids. Unmatched junction bases numbered 5, after V lost 6 bases and J lost 15 bases.

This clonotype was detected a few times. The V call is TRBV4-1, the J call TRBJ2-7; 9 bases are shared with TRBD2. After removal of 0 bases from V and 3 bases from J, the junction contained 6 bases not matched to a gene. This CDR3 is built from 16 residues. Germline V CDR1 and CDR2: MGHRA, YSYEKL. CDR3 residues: CASSQDGVAGVYEQYF. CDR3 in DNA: TGCGCCAGCAGCCAAGATGGGGTAGCGGGAGTCTACGAGCAGTACTTC.

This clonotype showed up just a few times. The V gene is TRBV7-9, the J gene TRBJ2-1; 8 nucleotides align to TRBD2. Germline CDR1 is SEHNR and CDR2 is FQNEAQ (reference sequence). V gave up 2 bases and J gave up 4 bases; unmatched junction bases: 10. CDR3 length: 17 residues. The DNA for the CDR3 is TGTGCCAGCAGCTTATTAGCGGGAACTCCAGTTTACAATGAGCAGTTCTTC. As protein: CASSLLAGTPVYNEQFF.

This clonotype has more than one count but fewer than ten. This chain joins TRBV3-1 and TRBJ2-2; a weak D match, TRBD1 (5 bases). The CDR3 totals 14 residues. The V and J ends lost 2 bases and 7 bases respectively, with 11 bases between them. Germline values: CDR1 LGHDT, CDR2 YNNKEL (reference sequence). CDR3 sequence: CASSQQGINGELFF. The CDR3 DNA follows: TGTGCCAGCAGCCAACAGGGTATTAACGGGGAGCTGTTTTTT.

CDR3 DNA: TGTGCCAGCAGCCAACTAGCGGGATTCTACAATGAGCAGTTCTTC. Its protein is CASSQLAGFYNEQFF. This chain joins TRBV3-1 and TRBJ2-1, with 9 nucleotides matching TRBD2. V trimming: 2 bases; J trimming: 3 bases; junction bases outside the gene matches: 2. The CDR3 contains 15 residues. CDR1 is LGHDT, CDR2 YNNKEL, per germline (reference sequence).

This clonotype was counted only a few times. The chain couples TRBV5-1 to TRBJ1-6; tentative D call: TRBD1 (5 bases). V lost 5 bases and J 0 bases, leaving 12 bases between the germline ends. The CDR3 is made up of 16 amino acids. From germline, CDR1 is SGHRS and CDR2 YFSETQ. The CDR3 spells CASRSTETSYNSPLHF. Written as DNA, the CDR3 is TGCGCCAGCAGGTCGACAGAGACCTCCTATAATTCACCCCTCCACTTT. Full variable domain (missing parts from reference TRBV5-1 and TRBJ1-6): KAGVTQTPRYLIKTRGQQVTLSCSPISGHRSVSWYQQTPGQGLQFLFEYFSETQRNKGNFPGRFSGRQFSNSRSEMNVSTLELGDSALYLCASRSTETSYNSPLHFGNGTRLTVT.

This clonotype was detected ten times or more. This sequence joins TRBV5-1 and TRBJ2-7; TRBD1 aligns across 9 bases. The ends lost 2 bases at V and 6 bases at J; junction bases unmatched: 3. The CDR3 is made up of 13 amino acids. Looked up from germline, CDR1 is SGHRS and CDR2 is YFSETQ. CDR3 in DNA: TGCGCCAGCAGCTTCGGGACAGGGTTCGAGCAGTACTTC. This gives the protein CASSFGTGFEQYF. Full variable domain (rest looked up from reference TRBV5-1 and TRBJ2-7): KAGVTQTPRYLIKTRGQQVTLSCSPISGHRSVSWYQQTPGQGLQFLFEYFSETQRNKGNFPGRFSGRQFSNSRSEMNVSTLELGDSALYLCASSFGTGFEQYFGPGTRLTVT.

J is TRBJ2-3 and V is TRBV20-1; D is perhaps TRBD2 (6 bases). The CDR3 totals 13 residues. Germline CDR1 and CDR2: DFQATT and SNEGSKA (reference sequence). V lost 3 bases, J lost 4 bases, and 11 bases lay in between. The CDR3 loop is CSASPRLADTQYF. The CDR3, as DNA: TGCAGTGCTAGTCCCAGACTAGCAGATACGCAGTATTTT.

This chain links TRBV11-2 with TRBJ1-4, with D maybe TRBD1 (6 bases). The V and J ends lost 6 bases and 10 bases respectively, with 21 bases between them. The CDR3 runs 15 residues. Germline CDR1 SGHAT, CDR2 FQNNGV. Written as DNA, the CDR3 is TGTGCCAGCAGTTCAGGGGTGAGGAAAAAGGGAAAACTGTTTTTT. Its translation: CASSSGVRKKGKLFF.

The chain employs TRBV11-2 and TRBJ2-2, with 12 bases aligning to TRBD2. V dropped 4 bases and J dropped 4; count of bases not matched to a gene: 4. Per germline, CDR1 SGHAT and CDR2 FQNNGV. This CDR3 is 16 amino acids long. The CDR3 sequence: CASSSTSGSITGELFF. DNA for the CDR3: TGTGCCAGCAGCTCGACTAGCGGGAGCATCACCGGGGAGCTGTTTTTT.

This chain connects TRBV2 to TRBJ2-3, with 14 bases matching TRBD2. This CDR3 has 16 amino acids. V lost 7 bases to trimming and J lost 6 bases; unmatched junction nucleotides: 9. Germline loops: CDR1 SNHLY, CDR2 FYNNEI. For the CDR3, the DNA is TGTGCCAGCACCACCGGGACTAGCGGGGGTTCCGATACGCAGTATTTT. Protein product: CASTTGTSGGSDTQYF.

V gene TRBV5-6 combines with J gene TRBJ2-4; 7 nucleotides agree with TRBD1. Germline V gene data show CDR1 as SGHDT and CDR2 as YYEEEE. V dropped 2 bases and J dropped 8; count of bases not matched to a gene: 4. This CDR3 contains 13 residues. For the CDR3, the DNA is TGTGCCAGCAGCTTAGGGGGCATATACATTCAGTACTTC. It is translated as CASSLGGIYIQYF.

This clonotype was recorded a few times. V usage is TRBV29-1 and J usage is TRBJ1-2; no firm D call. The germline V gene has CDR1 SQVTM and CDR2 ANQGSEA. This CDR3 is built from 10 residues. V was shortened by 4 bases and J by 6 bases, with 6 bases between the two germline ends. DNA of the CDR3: TGCAGCGTTGCCGGGGATGGCTACACCTTC. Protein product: CSVAGDGYTF.

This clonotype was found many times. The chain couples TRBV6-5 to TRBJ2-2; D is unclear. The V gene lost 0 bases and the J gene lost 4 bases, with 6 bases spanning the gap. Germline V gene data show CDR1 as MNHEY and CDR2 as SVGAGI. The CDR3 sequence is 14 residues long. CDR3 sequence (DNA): TGTGCCAGCAGTTACTCGCCGGGCACCGGGGAGCTGTTTTTT. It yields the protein CASSYSPGTGELFF.

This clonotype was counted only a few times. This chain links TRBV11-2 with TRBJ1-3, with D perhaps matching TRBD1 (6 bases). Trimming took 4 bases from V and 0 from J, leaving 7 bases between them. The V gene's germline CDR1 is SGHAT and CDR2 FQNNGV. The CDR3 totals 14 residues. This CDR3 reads CASSWTVSGNTIYF. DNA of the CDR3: TGTGCCAGCAGCTGGACAGTCTCTGGAAACACCATATATTTT.